The source of this T cell receptor (beta chain) is a study of PD-1 blockade in classical Hodgkin lymphoma. Study-wide results and limits: At baseline, newly diagnosed patients reportedly showed less TCR diversity than healthy donors. Complete responders' diversity at baseline resembled that of newly diagnosed patients.

The data were produced by immunoSEQ multiplex PCR, yet TCRdb's version contains in-frame clones alone and is incomplete. The repertoire includes 41,000 or so clones, around three quarters of them detected once, and 20% to 25% sits in the top ten. Each patient experienced a relapse that followed autologous stem cell transplantation, and brentuximab vedotin exposure varied. Complete response, partial response or progressive disease constituted the best responses recorded. About this clone itself: Its antigen is currently unknown.

From germline, CDR1 is MNHEY and CDR2 SMNVEV (reference sequence). The V end lost 5 bases, the J end lost 1 base, and 26 bases lay between the germline ends. This CDR3 has 19 amino acids. The rearrangement joins TRBV27 to TRBJ1-1; no clear D gene. This receptor was identified in a human donor with classical Hodgkin lymphoma. Source: peripheral blood mononuclear cells (PBMCs), taken at baseline. The CDR3 loop is CASSLINKGLNKENTEAFF. In DNA, the CDR3 is TGTGCCAGCAGTCTAATCAACAAAGGGTTGAATAAGGAGAACACTGAAGCTTTCTTT.